This entry lists 26 T cell receptor beta chains sequenced from one sample in a study of identical twins (dated by TCRdb to 2016 to 2017). Library preparation employed 5' RACE. TCRdb names Illumina HiSeq 2000 as the instrument used. TCRdb's own reprocessing of the public reads used fastp at Q25 and MiXCR and kept productive beta chains. Rows with one shared CDR3 protein collapse into an entry with the most common genes and DNA. The sample table shows roughly 1,500,000 distinct CDR3 sequences, and 32% are seen once. The top ten hold 0.27% of the sample. Sequencing was performed on cord blood. The receptor set was obtained from a newborn girl in good health.

The CDR3 DNA reads TGCAGTGCCCAACACAGAGCAACTAATGAAAAACTGTTTTTT. It is translated as CSAQHRATNEKLFF. The chain joins TRBV20-1 to TRBJ1-4; the D is unclear. The CDR3 has 14 amino acids. Between the trimmed V and J ends, which lost 6 bases and 0 bases, there was a span of 11 bases. The germline CDR1 and CDR2 sequences are DFQATT and SNEGSKA (reference sequence).

Remarks on this clonotype: One end of the junction varies from germline; a read error may be responsible. V and J are TRBV7-2 and TRBJ2-7, with a tentative D call TRBD1 (6 bases). The CDR3 loop spans 12 amino acids. Germline CDR1 SGHTA, CDR2 FQGNSA. The CDR3 loop reads CASSPLQGDWDF. CDR3 sequence (DNA): TGTGCCAGCTCCCCGTTACAGGGTGACTGGGACTTC.

This clonotype was counted many times. V usage is TRBV2 and J usage is TRBJ1-5, with TRBD1 as a possible D gene (6 bases). CDR1 is SNHLY, CDR2 FYNNEI, per germline. Trimming left V 2 bases short and J 4 bases short, with 9 bases between. This CDR3 has 14 residues. CDR3 amino acids: CASSETGSNQPQHF. For the CDR3, the DNA is TGTGCCAGCAGTGAAACAGGGAGTAATCAGCCCCAGCATTTT.

The chain recombines TRBV4-2 with TRBJ2-2, with D tentatively TRBD1 or TRBD2 (5 bases each). The germline V and J ends were trimmed by 7 bases and 5 bases, with 11 bases remaining between them. There are 13 residues in the CDR3. The germline V gene has CDR1 LGHNA and CDR2 YNFKEQ. The CDR3 DNA reads TGTGCCAGCATCAGAGGGGATACCGGGGAGCTGTTTTTT. Amino acids: CASIRGDTGELFF.

The rearrangement joins TRBV27 to TRBJ2-4, with TRBD2 matching 14 bases. The last part of the DNA fits TRBJ2-7 better; the J call may be wrong. Per germline, CDR1 MNHEY and CDR2 SMNVEV (reference sequence). CDR3 length equals 15 residues. CDR3 coding DNA: TGTGCCAGCATATCCGGGACTAGCGGGAGAGGCGAGCAGTACTTC. It translates to CASISGTSGRGEQYF.

V usage is TRBV29-1 and J usage is TRBJ1-1, with D maybe TRBD1 (5 bases). From germline, CDR1 is SQVTM and CDR2 ANQGSEA. CDR3 length equals 16 residues. With 5 bases removed from V and 7 bases from J, the gap between germline ends came to 26 bases. In nucleotides, the CDR3 is TGCAGCGTTTCCCTCCACCAGTCGGACCGGAGGGGTGAAGCTTTCTTT. Protein: CSVSLHQSDRRGEAFF.

This clonotype was counted a few times. The chain has TRBV29-1 and TRBJ1-1; tentative D call: TRBD1 (5 bases). V lost 7 bases, J lost 3 bases, and 12 bases lay in between. CDR1 SQVTM and CDR2 ANQGSEA come from the germline V gene. There are 12 residues in the CDR3. DNA of the CDR3: TGCAGCGCGGGGGGACGGGACACTGAAGCTTTCTTT. As protein: CSAGGRDTEAFF.

In the case of this clonotype: This may be a read error, as it is one base from a much larger clone. V gene TRBV12-3 or TRBV12-4 combines with J gene TRBJ2-3; TRBD1 agrees at 7 bases. Unmatched junction bases numbered 6, after V lost 1 base and J lost 2 bases. The CDR3 covers 16 residues. The CDR3 spells CASSLGGRGITDTQYF. Here the CDR3 DNA reads TGTGCCAGCAGTTTAGGGGGCAGGGGGATCACAGATACGCAGTATTTT.

In this sample, this clonotype turned up a few times. The rearrangement links TRBV4-2 to TRBJ2-5, with D possibly being TRBD1 or TRBD2 (6 bases each). The CDR3 extends over 15 amino acids. The ends were cut back, 3 bases at V and 1 base at J, with 12 bases in the middle. Germline V gene data show CDR1 as LGHNA and CDR2 as YNFKEQ. CDR3 amino acids: CASSHKGGSQETQYF. The CDR3 DNA is TGTGCCAGCAGCCACAAGGGGGGATCCCAAGAGACCCAGTACTTC.

A few counts support this clonotype. This rearrangement joins TRBV10-3 to TRBJ2-3; D gene uncertain. The V end was cut by 2 bases, the J end by 5 bases, with 8 bases between. This CDR3 comprises 13 residues. Looked up from germline, CDR1 is ENHRY and CDR2 is SYGVKD. The CDR3 is CAISEPTRDTQYF. CDR3 sequence (DNA): TGTGCCATCAGTGAGCCCACCAGAGATACGCAGTATTTT.

There are many counts of this clonotype. The genes are TRBV27 and TRBJ2-1; D might be TRBD1 or TRBD2, each matching 5 bases. Germline V gives CDR1 MNHEY, CDR2 SMNVEV (reference sequence). V lost 6 bases, J lost 6 bases, and 15 bases lay in between. The CDR3 runs 14 residues. In DNA, the CDR3 is TGTGCCAGCAGCCAATCAACTAGGGGCAATGAGCAGTTCTTC. It encodes CASSQSTRGNEQFF.

This chain connects TRBV5-1 to TRBJ1-1, with D hard to call. This CDR3 contains 14 residues. Trimming cost V 4 bases and J 0 bases, with 10 bases left between them. The germline V gene encodes CDR1 SGHRS and CDR2 YFSETQ. The CDR3, as DNA: TGCGCCAGCAGCCCCAGCATCATGAACACTGAAGCTTTCTTT. This gives the protein CASSPSIMNTEAFF.

The rearrangement joins TRBV11-2 to TRBJ1-2; D uncertain. Germline V CDR1 and CDR2: SGHAT, FQNNGV. V was pared by 5 bases and J by 5 bases, with 24 bases between. The length of the CDR3 is 17 residues. CDR3 sequence (DNA): TGTGCCAGCAGCCCGTACGGGATATGGGGAGTTAAGTATGGCTACACCTTC. It encodes CASSPYGIWGVKYGYTF. Full variable domain (missing parts from reference TRBV11-2 and TRBJ1-2): EAGVAQSPRYKIIEKRQSVAFWCNPISGHATLYWYQQILGQGPKLLIQFQNNGVVDDSQLPKDRFSAERLKGVDSTLKIQPAKLEDSAVYLCASSPYGIWGVKYGYTFGSGTRLTVV.

This clonotype was seen many times. The rearrangement links TRBV5-1 to TRBJ2-1; no clear D gene. The CDR3 extends over 13 amino acids. Per the germline V gene, CDR1 is SGHRS and CDR2 is YFSETQ. With 0 bases removed from V and 5 bases from J, the gap between germline ends came to 6 bases. In DNA form, the CDR3 reads TGCGCCAGCAGCTTGGACGGAGACAATGAGCAGTTCTTC. It specifies CASSLDGDNEQFF. Using reference TRBV5-1 and TRBJ2-1 for the parts outside the CDR3, the full variable domain is KAGVTQTPRYLIKTRGQQVTLSCSPISGHRSVSWYQQTPGQGLQFLFEYFSETQRNKGNFPGRFSGRQFSNSRSEMNVSTLELGDSALYLCASSLDGDNEQFFGPGTRLTVL.

This clonotype occurred once. The chain links TRBV4-1 to TRBJ2-1; D unresolved. Trimming cost V 5 bases and J 10 bases, with 21 bases left between them. The germline V gene has CDR1 MGHRA and CDR2 YSYEKL. CDR3 length: 15 amino acids. Here the CDR3 reads CASSWSRSPAYEQFF. The DNA for the CDR3 is TGCGCCAGCAGCTGGTCTCGTTCTCCCGCCTACGAGCAGTTCTTC.

This clonotype appeared a few times. The chain is built from TRBV25-1 and TRBJ2-7; D possibly matches TRBD1 or TRBD2 (6 bases each). Trimming cost V 5 bases and J 5 bases, with 10 bases left between them. CDR3 length equals 12 residues. Looked up from germline, CDR1 is MGHDK and CDR2 is SYGVNS. CDR3 sequence (DNA): TGTGCCAGCAGTTACAGGGAGGACGAGCAGTACTTC. This gives the protein CASSYREDEQYF.

This sequence joins TRBV5-1 and TRBJ2-6, with TRBD2 as a possible D gene (5 bases). CDR3 length: 16 amino acids. Per germline, CDR1 SGHRS and CDR2 YFSETQ. The V end lost 2 bases, the J end lost 0 bases, and 9 bases lay between the germline ends. CDR3: CASSLPTNSGANVLTF. The CDR3 DNA reads as TGCGCCAGCAGCTTACCGACTAACTCTGGGGCCAACGTCCTGACTTTC.

This clonotype has just a few counts. The chain employs TRBV6-1 and TRBJ1-2, with a possible D match to TRBD1 (6 bases). Trimming shortened V by 4 bases and J by 3 bases, and 12 bases separated the two germline ends. The germline V gene encodes CDR1 MNHNS and CDR2 SASEGT. The CDR3 is 14 amino acids. The CDR3 coding sequence is TGTGCCAGCAGTGGAGGGGGGCCCTACTATGGCTACACCTTC. It is translated as CASSGGGPYYGYTF.

V usage is TRBV20-1 and J usage is TRBJ1-5, with 8 positions matching TRBD1. CDR3 length: 15 residues. CDR1 is DFQATT, CDR2 SNEGSKA, per germline (reference sequence). The junction had 7 bases not matched to a gene; V was cut back by 3 bases and J by 3 bases. CDR3 sequence (DNA): TGCAGTGCTAGGGGGCAGGGGGCAGACAATCAGCCCCAGCATTTT. It encodes CSARGQGADNQPQHF.

In this sample, this clonotype turned up a few times. The chain uses TRBV10-3 and TRBJ2-3, with 8 positions matching TRBD1. CDR1 is ENHRY, CDR2 SYGVKD, per germline. The junction had 6 bases not matched to a gene; V was cut back by 6 bases and J by 4 bases. The CDR3 covers 14 residues. The CDR3 DNA is TGTGCCATCAGCGAGACAGGGGATGCAGATACGCAGTATTTT. Protein product: CAISETGDADTQYF.

This clonotype has more than one count but fewer than ten. The chain carries TRBV9 and TRBJ2-3, with 8 bases that match TRBD2. The CDR3 sequence is 16 residues long. Germline CDR1 and CDR2: SGDLS and YYNGEE. J was trimmed by 1 base and V by 0 bases; bases with no gene match: 4. The DNA for the CDR3 is TGTGCCAGCAGCGTAGGAGCGGGGGAGCGCACAGATACGCAGTATTTT. Amino acids: CASSVGAGERTDTQYF.

This clonotype was seen a few times. This chain joins TRBV10-3 and TRBJ2-1, with D uncertain. This CDR3 spans 15 amino acids. Germline V CDR1 and CDR2: ENHRY, SYGVKD. Trimming stripped 2 bases from V and 8 bases from J, with 16 bases between. Here the CDR3 reads CAISEGLGRSDEQFF. CDR3 coding DNA: TGTGCCATCAGTGAGGGCCTAGGAAGGTCCGATGAGCAGTTCTTC.

This clonotype appeared a few times. J is TRBJ1-4 and V is TRBV7-9, with 7 bases that match TRBD1. Trimming took 4 bases from V and 0 from J; bases not matched to a gene: 2. The CDR3 has 15 amino acids. Per germline, CDR1 SEHNR and CDR2 FQNEAQ (reference sequence). CDR3 in amino acids: CASSSDRATNEKLFF. In nucleotides, the CDR3 is TGTGCCAGCAGCTCCGACAGGGCAACTAATGAAAAACTGTTTTTT.

This clonotype was detected many times. Here the CDR3 DNA reads TGCAGCGTTGAGAGGCGGGGAACTAATGAAAAACTGTTTTTT. Residues: CSVERRGTNEKLFF. The chain links TRBV29-1 to TRBJ1-4, with D unresolved. This CDR3 is built from 14 residues. The germline V gene encodes CDR1 SQVTM and CDR2 ANQGSEA. V gave up 3 bases and J gave up 1 base, with 9 bases separating them.

This clonotype was seen a few times. The V gene is TRBV7-2, the J gene TRBJ2-1; 10 positions agree with TRBD2. The CDR3 loop spans 17 amino acids. Germline trimming cut 1 base from V and 4 bases from J; bases unmatched to any gene: 7. Germline V lookup: CDR1 SGHTA, CDR2 FQGNSA. The CDR3 region is CASSLERLAGVYNEQFF. CDR3 bases: TGTGCCAGCAGCTTAGAGCGACTAGCGGGCGTTTACAATGAGCAGTTCTTC.

V gene TRBV6-1 combines with J gene TRBJ1-5, with 7 nucleotides matching TRBD1. Germline loops: CDR1 MNHNS, CDR2 SASEGT. V was pared by 6 bases and J by 0 bases, with 14 bases of the junction left unmatched. The CDR3 consists of 18 residues. For the CDR3, the DNA is TGTGCCAGCAGCCGCCCCGGGACAGCTGGTCATAGCAATCAGCCCCAGCATTTT. Protein product: CASSRPGTAGHSNQPQHF.